This entry lists 4 T cell receptor beta chains sequenced from one sample in a study of T cells after posttransplantation cyclophosphamide. Some clones are missing from TCRdb's copy, which holds only in-frame ones; the method was immunoSEQ multiplex PCR. The sample lists over 15,000 clones, over 70% occurring once. A marrow graft followed busulfan-fludarabine conditioning, with cyclophosphamide on days +3 and +4. Specimen: PBMCs, collected after an allogeneic stem cell transplant with post-transplant cyclophosphamide. Receptor source: a male patient aged 25 to 39 who received an allogeneic stem cell transplant from a related donor, was CMV-positive, and had acute GVHD only. The T cells may partly be graft donor cells.

This rearrangement joins TRBV5-1 to TRBJ2-7; D might be TRBD2 (6 bases). Germline CDR1 and CDR2: SGHRS and YFSETQ. This CDR3 is 14 amino acids long. The ends were cut back, 2 bases at V and 0 bases at J, with 9 bases in the middle. CDR3 bases: TGCGCCAGCAGCTTTGGAGGGTTCTCCTACGAGCAGTACTTC. Protein sequence: CASSFGGFSYEQYF.

The chain is built from TRBV4-1 and TRBJ1-2; maybe TRBD1 (6 bases). The CDR3 is 14 amino acids. Trimming pared 1 base from V and 2 bases from J, leaving 8 bases between. Germline V gene sequence: CDR1 MGHRA, CDR2 YSYEKL. CDR3 amino acids: CASSQGTANYGYTF. The DNA for the CDR3 is TGCGCCAGCAGCCAAGGGACAGCCAACTATGGCTACACCTTC.

The chain combines TRBV7-2 with TRBJ2-5; 9 bases fit TRBD2. V was pared by 1 base and J by 1 base, with 4 bases of the junction left unmatched. This CDR3 contains 16 residues. Germline CDR1 and CDR2: SGHTA and FQGNSA. As DNA, the CDR3 is TGTGCCAGCAGCTTAGGAGCGGGGGGCACCCAAGAGACCCAGTACTTC. Translation gives CASSLGAGGTQETQYF. The full variable domain, with the rest looked up from reference TRBV7-2 and TRBJ2-5, is GAGVSQSPSNKVTEKGKDVELRCDPISGHTALYWYRQSLGQGLEFLIYFQGNSAPDKSGLPSDRFSAERTGGSVSTLTIQRTQQEDSAVYLCASSLGAGGTQETQYFGPGTRLLVL.

The chain is built from TRBV4-2 and TRBJ2-7, with TRBD2 as a possible D gene (6 bases). Trimming cost V 4 bases and J 0 bases, with 7 bases left between them. The CDR3 runs 13 residues. Germline V CDR1 and CDR2: LGHNA, YNFKEQ. The chain's CDR3 is CASSRGDSYEQYF. CDR3 sequence (DNA): TGTGCCAGCAGCCGGGGGGACTCCTACGAGCAGTACTTC.